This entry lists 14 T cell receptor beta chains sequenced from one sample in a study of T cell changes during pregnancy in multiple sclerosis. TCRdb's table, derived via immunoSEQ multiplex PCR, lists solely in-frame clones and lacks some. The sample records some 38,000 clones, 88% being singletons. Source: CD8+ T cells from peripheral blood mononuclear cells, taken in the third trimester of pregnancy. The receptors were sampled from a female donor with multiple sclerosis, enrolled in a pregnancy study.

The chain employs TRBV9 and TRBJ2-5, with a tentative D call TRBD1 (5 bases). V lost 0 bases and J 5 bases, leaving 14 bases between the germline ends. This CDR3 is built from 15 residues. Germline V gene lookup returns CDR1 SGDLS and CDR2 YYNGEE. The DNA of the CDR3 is TGTGCCAGCAGCGTAGGTCTCTTCCCAGGGGAGACCCAGTACTTC. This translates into CASSVGLFPGETQYF.

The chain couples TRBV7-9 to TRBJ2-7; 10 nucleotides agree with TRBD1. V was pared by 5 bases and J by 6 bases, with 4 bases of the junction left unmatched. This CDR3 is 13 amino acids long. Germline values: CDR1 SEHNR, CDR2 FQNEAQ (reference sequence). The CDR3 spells CASSPGQGVEQYF. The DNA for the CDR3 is TGTGCCAGCAGCCCCGGACAGGGGGTCGAGCAGTACTTC.

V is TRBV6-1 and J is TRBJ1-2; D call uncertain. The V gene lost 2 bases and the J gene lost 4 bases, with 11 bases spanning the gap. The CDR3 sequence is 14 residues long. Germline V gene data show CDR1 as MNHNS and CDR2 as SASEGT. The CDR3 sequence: CASSESYSLYGYTF. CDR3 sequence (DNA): TGTGCCAGCAGTGAATCGTACAGCCTCTATGGCTACACCTTC.

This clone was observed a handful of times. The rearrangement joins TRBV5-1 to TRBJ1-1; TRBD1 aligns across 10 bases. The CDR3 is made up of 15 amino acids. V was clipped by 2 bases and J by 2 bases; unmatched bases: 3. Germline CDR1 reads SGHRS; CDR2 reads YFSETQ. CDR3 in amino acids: CASSFGTGENTEAFF. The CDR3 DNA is TGCGCCAGCAGCTTCGGGACAGGGGAAAACACTGAAGCTTTCTTT.

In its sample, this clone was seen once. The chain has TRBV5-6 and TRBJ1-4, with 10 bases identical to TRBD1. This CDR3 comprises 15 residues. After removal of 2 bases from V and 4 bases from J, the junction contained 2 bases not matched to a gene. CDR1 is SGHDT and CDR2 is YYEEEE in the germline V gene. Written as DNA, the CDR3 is TGTGCCAGCAGCTTTGGGACAGGGGTTAATGAAAAACTGTTTTTT. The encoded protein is CASSFGTGVNEKLFF.

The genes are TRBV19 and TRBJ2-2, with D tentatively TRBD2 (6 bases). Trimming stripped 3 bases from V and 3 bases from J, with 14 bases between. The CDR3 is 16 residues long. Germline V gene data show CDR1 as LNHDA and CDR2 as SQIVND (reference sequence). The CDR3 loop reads CASSMLGGSDTGELFF. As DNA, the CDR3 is TGTGCCAGTAGTATGCTTGGAGGGAGCGACACCGGGGAGCTGTTTTTT.

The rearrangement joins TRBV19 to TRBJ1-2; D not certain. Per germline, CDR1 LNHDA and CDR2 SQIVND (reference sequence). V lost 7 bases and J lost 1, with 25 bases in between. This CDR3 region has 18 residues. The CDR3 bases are TGTGCCAGTATTGGATTAGGGAGCAGCCAACTTATTAACTATGGCTACACCTTC. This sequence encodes CASIGLGSSQLINYGYTF.

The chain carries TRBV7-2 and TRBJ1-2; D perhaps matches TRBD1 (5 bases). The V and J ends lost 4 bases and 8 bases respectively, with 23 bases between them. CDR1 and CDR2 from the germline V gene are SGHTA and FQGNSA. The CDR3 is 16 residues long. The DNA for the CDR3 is TGTGCCAGCAGCTCTCTCCGTCGCGGGGTAGGGGACGGCTACACCTTC. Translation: CASSSLRRGVGDGYTF.

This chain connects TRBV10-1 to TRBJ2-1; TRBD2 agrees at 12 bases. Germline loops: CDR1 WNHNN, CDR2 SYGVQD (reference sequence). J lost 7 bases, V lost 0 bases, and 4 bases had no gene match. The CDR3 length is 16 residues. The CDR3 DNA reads TGCGCCAGCAGTGAGTCGATCGGACTAGCGGGGAATGAGCAGTTCTTC. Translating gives CASSESIGLAGNEQFF.

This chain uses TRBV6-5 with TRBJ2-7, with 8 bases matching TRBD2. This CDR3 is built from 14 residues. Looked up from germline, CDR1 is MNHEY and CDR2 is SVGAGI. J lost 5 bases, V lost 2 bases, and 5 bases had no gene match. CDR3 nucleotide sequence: TGTGCCAGCAGTTACGCGGGGGGTCTCGACGAGCAGTACTTC. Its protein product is CASSYAGGLDEQYF.

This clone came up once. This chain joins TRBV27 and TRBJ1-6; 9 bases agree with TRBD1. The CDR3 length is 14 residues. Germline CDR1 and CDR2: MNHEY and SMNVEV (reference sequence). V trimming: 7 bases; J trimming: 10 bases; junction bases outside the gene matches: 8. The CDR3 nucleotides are TGTGCCAGCACCCTGACAGGGGGTCACTCACCCCTCCACTTT. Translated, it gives CASTLTGGHSPLHF.

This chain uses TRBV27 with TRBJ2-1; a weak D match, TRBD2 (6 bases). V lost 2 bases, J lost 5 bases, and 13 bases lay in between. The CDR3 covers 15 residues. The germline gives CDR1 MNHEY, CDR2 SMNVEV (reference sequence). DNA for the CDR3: TGTGCCAGCAGTTTAACCGGGACGGGAGACAATGAGCAGTTCTTC. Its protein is CASSLTGTGDNEQFF.

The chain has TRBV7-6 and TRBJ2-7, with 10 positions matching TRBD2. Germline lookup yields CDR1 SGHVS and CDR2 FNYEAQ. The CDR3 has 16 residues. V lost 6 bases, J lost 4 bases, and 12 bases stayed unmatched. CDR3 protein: CASSPVTSGVFYEQYF. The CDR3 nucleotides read TGTGCCAGCAGTCCGGTCACTAGCGGGGTTTTTTACGAGCAGTACTTC.

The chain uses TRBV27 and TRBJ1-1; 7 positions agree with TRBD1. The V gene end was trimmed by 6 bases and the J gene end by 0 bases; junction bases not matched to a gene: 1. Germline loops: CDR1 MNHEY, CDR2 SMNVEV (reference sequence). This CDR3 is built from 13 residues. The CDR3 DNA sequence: TGTGCCAGCAGCGGGACAGTGAACACTGAAGCTTTCTTT. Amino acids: CASSGTVNTEAFF.